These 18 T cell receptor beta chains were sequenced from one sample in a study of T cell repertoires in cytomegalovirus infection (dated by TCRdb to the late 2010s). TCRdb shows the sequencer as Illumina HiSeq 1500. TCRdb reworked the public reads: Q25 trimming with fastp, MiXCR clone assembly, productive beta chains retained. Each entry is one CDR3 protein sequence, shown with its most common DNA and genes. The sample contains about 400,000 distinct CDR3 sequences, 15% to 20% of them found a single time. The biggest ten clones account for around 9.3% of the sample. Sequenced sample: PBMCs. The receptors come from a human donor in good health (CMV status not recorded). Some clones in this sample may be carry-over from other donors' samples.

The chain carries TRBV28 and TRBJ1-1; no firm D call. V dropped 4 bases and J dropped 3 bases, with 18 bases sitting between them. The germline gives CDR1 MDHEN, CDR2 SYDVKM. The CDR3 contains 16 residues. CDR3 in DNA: TGTGCCAGCAGTTACGAATACCTCCCCGGGTACACTGAAGCTTTCTTT. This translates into CASSYEYLPGYTEAFF.

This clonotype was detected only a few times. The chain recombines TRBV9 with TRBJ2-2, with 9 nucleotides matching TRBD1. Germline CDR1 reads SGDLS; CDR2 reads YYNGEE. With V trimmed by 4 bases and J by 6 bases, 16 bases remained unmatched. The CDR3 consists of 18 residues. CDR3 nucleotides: TGTGCCAGCAGCTTATCGTCGGGACAGGGTTTGGGAGCCGGGGAGCTGTTTTTT. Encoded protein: CASSLSSGQGLGAGELFF.

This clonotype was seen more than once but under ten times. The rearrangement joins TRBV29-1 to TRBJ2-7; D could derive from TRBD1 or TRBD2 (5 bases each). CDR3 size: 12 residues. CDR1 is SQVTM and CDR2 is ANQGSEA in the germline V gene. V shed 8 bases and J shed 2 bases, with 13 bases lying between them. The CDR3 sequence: CSSRDGPYEQYF. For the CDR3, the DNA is TGCAGCTCCCGGGACGGACCCTACGAGCAGTACTTC.

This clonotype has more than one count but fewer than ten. The CDR3 sequence is CSADGSRGSTDTQYF. CDR3 DNA: TGCAGTGCGGACGGGTCCCGCGGAAGCACAGATACGCAGTATTTT. The chain joins TRBV20-1 to TRBJ2-3; D call uncertain. Trimming shortened V by 6 bases and J by 0 bases, and 16 bases separated the two germline ends. CDR1 is DFQATT and CDR2 is SNEGSKA in the germline V gene (reference sequence). CDR3 length equals 15 residues.

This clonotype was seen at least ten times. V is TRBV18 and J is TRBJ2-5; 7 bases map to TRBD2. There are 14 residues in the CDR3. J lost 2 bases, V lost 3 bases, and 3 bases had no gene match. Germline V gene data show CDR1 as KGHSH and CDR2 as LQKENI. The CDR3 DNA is TGTGCCAGCTCACCGCAGCGGGGACAAGAGACCCAGTACTTC. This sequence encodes CASSPQRGQETQYF.

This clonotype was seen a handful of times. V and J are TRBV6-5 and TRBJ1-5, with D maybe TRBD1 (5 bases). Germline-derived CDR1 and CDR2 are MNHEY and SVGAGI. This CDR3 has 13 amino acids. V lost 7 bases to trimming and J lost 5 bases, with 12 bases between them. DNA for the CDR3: TGTGCCAGCAAGAGGGGCGCACATCAGCCCCAGCATTTT. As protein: CASKRGAHQPQHF.

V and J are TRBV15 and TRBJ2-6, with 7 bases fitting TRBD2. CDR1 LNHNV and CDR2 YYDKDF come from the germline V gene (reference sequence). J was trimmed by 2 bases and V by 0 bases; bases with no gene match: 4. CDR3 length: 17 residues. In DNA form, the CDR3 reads TGTGCCACCAGCAGAGATATTGCGGGAGCTGGGGCCAACGTCCTGACTTTC. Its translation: CATSRDIAGAGANVLTF.

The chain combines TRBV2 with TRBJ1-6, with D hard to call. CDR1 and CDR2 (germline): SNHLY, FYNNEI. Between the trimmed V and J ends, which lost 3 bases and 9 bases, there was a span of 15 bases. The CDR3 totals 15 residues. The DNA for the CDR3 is TGTGCCAGCAGTGATTACGGAGCCTGGGGTTCACCCCTCCACTTT. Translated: CASSDYGAWGSPLHF.

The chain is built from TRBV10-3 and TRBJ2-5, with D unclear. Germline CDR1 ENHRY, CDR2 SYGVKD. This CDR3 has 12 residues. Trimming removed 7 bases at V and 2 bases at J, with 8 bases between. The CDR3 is CAIKNLQETQYF. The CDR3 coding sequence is TGTGCCATCAAAAATCTACAAGAGACCCAGTACTTC.

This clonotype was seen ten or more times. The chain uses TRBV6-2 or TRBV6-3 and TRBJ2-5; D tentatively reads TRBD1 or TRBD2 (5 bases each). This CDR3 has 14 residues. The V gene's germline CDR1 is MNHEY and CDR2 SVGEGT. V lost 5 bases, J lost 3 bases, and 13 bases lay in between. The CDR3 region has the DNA TGTGCCAGCAGTCACCCTCAGGGAGAAGAGACCCAGTACTTC. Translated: CASSHPQGEETQYF.

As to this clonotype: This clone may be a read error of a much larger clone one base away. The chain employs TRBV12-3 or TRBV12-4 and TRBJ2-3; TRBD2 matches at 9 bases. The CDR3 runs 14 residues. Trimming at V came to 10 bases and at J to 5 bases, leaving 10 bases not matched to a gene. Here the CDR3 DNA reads TGTGCCATAATGGCGGGGGGGCCGGAAGATACGCAGTATTTT. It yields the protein CAIMAGGPEDTQYF.

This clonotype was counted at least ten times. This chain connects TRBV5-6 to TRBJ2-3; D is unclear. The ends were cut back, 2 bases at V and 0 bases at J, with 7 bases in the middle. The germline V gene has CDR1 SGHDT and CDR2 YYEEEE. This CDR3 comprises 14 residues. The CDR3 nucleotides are TGTGCCAGCAGCTTTGACATTAGCACAGATACGCAGTATTTT. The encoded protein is CASSFDISTDTQYF.

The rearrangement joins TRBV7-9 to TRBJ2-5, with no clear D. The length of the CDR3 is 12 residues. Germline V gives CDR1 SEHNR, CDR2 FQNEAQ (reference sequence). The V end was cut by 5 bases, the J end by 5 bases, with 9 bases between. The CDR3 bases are TGTGCCAGCAGCCCCGGAGTGGAGACCCAGTACTTC. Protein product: CASSPGVETQYF.

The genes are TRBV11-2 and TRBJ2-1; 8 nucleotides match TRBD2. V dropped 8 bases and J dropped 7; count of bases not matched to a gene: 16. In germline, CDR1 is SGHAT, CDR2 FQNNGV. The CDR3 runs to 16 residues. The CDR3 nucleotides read TGTGCCAGCGGTTATGGGAGAAGCGGGAGAATAAATGAGCAGTTCTTC. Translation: CASGYGRSGRINEQFF.

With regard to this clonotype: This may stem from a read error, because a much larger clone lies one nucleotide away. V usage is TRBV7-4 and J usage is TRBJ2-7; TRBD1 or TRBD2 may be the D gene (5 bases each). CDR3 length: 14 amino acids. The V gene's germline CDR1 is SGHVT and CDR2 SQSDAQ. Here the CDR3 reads CATLTGDHSYERYF. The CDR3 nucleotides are TGTGCCACTTTGACCGGGGACCACTCCTACGAGCGGTACTTC.

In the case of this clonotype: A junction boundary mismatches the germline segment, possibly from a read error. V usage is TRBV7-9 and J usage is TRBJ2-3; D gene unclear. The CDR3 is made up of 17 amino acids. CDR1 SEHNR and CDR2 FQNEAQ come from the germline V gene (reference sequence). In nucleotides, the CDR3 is TGTGCCAGCAGCCCTCATTGGGTGAGAGAGTTCACAGATACGCGGTATTTT. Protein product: CASSPHWVREFTDTRYF.

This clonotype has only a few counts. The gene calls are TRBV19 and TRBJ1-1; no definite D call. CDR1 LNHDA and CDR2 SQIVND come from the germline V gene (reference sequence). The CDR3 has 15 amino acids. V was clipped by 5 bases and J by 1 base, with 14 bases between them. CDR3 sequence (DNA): TGTGCCAGTAGTCCCCGACGCTCCTGGAACACTGAAGCTTTCTTT. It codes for CASSPRRSWNTEAFF.

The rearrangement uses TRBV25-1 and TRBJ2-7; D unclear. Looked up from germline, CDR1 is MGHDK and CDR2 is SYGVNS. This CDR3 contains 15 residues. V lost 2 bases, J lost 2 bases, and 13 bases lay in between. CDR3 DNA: TGTGCCAGCAGTGAACCGGGCGCCCCAACCTACGAGCAGTACTTC. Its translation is CASSEPGAPTYEQYF.